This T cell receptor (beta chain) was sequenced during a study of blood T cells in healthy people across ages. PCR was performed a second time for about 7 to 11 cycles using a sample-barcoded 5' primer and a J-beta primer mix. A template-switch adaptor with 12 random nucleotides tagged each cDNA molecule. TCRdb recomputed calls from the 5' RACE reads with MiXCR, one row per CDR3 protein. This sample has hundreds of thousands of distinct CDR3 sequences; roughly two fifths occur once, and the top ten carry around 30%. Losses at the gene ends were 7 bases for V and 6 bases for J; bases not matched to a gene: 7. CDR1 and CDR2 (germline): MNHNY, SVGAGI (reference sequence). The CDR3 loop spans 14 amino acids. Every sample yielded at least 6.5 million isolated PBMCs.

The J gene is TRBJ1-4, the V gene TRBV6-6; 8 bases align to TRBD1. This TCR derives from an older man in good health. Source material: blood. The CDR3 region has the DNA TGTGCCAGCACCCCGGCAGGGGGCTATGAAAAACTGTTTTTT. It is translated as CASTPAGGYEKLFF.